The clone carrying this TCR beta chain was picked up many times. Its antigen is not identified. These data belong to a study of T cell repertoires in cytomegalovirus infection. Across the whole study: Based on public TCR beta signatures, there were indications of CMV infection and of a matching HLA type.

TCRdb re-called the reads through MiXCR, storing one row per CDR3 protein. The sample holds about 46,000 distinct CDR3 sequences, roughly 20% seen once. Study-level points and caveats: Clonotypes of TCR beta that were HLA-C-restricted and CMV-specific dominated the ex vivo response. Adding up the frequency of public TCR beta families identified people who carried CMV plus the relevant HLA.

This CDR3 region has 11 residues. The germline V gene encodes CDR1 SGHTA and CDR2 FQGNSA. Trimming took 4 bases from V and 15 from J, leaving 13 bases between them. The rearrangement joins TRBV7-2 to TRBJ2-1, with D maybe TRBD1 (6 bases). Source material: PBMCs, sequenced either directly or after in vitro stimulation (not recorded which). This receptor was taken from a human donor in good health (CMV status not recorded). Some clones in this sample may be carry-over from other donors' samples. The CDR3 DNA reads TGTGCCAGCAGCTCGGGCTGGGGGCGGTTCTTC. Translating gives CASSSGWGRFF.